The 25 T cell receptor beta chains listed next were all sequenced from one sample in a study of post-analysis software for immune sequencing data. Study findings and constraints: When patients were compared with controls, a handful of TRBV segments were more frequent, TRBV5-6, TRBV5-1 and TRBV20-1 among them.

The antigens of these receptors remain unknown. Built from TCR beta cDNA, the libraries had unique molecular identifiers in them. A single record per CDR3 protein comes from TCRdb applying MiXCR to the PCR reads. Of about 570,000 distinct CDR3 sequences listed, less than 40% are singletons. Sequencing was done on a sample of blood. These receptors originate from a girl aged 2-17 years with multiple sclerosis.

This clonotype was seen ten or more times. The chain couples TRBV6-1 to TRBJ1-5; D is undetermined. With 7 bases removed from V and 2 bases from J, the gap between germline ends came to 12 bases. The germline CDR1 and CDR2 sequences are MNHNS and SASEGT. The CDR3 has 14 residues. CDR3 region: CASTLGRGNQPQHF. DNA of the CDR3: TGTGCCAGCACCTTAGGACGTGGCAATCAGCCCCAGCATTTT.

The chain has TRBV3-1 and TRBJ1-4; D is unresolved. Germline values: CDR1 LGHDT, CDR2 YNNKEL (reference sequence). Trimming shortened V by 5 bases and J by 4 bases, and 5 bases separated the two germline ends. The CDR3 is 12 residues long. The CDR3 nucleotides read TGTGCCAGCAGCTTGTTTAATGAAAAACTGTTTTTT. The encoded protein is CASSLFNEKLFF.

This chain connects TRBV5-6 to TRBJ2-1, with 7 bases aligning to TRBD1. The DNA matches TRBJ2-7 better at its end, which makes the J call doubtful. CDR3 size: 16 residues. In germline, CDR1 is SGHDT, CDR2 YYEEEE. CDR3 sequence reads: CASSLWETGIPYEQYF. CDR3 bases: TGTGCCAGCAGCTTGTGGGAGACAGGGATCCCCTACGAGCAGTACTTC.

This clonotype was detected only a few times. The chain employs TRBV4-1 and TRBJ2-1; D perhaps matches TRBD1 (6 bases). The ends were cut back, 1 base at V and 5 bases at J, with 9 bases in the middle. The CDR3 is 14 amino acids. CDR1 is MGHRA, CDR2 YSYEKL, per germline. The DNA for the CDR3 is TGCGCCAGCAGCCAAGTTCGGACAGACAATGAGCAGTTCTTC. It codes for CASSQVRTDNEQFF.

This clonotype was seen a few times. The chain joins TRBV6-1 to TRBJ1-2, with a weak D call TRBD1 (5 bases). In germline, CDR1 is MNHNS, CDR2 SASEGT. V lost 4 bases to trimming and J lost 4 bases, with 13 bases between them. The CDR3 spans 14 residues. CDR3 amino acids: CASSATGTFYGYTF. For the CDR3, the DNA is TGTGCCAGCAGTGCTACCGGGACCTTCTATGGCTACACCTTC.

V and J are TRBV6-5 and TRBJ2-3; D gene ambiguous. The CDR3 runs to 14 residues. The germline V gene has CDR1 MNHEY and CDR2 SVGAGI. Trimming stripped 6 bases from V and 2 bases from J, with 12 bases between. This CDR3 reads CASSRRTITDTQYF. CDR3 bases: TGTGCCAGCAGCAGACGAACTATCACAGATACGCAGTATTTT.

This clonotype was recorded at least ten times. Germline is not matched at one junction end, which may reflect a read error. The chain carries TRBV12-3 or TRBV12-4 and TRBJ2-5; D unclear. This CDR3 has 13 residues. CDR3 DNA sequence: TGTGCCAGCAGCTTAGCAGACCAAGAGACCCAGTACTTC. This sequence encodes CASSLADQETQYF.

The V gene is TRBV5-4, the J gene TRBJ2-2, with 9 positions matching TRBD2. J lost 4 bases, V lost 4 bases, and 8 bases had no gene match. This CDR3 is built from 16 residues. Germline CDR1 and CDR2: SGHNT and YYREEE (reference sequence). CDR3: CASSGLGLAGTGELFF. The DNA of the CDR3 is TGTGCCAGCAGCGGCTTGGGACTAGCCGGCACCGGGGAGCTGTTTTTT.

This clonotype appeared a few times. CDR3 DNA sequence: TGTGCCAGCAGTGGGCTTCTAGGATCCCCTTGGTGGTACTTC. This gives the protein CASSGLLGSPWWYF. The chain recombines TRBV25-1 with TRBJ2-7; D not resolved. CDR1 MGHDK and CDR2 SYGVNS come from the germline V gene. The CDR3 is made up of 14 amino acids. V lost 4 bases and J 12 bases, leaving 22 bases between the germline ends.

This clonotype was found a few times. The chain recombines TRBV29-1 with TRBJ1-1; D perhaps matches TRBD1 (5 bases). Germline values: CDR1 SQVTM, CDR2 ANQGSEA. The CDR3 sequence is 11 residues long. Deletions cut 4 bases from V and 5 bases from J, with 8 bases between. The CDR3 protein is CSVARDTEAFF. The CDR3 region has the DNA TGCAGCGTTGCCAGGGATACTGAAGCTTTCTTT.

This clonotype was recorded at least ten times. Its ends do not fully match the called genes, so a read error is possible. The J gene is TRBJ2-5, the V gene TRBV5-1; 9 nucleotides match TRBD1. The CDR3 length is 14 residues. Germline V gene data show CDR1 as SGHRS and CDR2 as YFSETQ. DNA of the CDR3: TGTGCCAGCAGTTTAGACAGGGGGCAAGAGACCCAGTACTTC. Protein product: CASSLDRGQETQYF.

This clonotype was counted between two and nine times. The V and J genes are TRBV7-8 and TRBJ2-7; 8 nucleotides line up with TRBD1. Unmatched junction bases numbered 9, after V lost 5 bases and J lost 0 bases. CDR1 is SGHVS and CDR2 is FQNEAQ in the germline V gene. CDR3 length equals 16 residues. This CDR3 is CASSISGTGGSYEQYF. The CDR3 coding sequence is TGTGCCAGCAGCATCTCGGGGACAGGAGGCTCCTACGAGCAGTACTTC.

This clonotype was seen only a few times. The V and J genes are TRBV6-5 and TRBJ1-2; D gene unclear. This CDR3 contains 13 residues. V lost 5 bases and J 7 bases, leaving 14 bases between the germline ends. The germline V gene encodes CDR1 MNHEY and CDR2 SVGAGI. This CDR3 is CASSREGNGGYTF. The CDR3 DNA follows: TGTGCCAGCAGTCGAGAAGGAAATGGTGGCTACACCTTC.

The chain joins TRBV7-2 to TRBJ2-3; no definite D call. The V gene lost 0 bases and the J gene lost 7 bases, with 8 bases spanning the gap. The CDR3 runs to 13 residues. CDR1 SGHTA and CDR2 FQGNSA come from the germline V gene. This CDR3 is CASSLAKAYTQYF. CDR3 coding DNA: TGTGCCAGCAGCTTAGCTAAGGCATATACGCAGTATTTT.

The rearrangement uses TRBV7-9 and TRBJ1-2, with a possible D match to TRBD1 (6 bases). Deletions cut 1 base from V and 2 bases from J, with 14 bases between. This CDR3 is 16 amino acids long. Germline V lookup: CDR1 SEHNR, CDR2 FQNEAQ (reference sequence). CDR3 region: CASSLGLGGQNYGYTF. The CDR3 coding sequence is TGTGCCAGCAGCTTAGGACTCGGGGGCCAAAACTATGGCTACACCTTC.

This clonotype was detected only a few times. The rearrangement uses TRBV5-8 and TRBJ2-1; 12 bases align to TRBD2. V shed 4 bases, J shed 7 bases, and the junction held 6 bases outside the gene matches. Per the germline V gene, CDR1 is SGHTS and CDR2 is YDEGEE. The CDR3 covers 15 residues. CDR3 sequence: CASSPGTSGQNEQFF. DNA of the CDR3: TGTGCCAGCAGCCCCGGGACTAGCGGGCAGAATGAGCAGTTCTTC.

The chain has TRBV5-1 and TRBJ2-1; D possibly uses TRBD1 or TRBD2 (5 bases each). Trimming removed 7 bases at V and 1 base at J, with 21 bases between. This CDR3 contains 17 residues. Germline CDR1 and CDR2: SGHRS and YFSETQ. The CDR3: CASRAGDPKGSYNEQFF. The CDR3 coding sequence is TGCGCCAGCCGAGCCGGGGACCCAAAGGGGTCCTACAATGAGCAGTTCTTC.

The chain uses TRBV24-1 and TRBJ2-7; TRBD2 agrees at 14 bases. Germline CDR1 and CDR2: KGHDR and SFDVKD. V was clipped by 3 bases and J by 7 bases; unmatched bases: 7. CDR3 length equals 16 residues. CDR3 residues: CATSDLGLAGDNEQYF. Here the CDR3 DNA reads TGTGCCACCAGTGATCTGGGACTAGCGGGGGACAATGAGCAGTACTTC.

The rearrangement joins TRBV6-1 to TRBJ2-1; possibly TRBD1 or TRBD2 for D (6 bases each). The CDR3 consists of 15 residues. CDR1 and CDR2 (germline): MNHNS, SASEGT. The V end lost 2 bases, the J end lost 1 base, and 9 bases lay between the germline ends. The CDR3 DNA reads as TGTGCCAGCAGTGAAAAAGGGGGGTCCTACAATGAGCAGTTCTTC. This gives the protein CASSEKGGSYNEQFF.

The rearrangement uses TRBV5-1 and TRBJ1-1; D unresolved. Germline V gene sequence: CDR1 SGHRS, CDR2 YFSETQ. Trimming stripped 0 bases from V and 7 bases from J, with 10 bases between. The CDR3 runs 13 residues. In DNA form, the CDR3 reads TGCGCCAGCAGCTTGGAGGGAGGTCGTGAAGCTTTCTTT. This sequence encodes CASSLEGGREAFF.

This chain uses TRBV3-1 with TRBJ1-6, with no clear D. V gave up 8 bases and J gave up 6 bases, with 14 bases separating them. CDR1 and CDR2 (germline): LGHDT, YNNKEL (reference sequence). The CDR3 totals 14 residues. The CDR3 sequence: CASGPERFNSPLHF. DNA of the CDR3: TGTGCCAGCGGCCCCGAAAGGTTTAATTCACCCCTCCACTTT.

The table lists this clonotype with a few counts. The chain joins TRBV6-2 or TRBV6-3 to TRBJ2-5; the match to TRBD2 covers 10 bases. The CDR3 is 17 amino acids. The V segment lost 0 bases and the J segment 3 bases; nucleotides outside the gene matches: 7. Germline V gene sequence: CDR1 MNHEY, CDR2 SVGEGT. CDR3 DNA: TGTGCCAGCAGTTACTCGCTCCAGCGGGGGGGAAAAGAGACCCAGTACTTC. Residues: CASSYSLQRGGKETQYF.

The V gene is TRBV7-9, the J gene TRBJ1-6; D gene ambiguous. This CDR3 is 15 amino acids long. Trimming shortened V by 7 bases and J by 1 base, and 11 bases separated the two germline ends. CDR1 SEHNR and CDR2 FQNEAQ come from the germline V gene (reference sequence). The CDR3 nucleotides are TGTGCCAGCACCTACGGGGAGTCCTATAATTCACCCCTCCACTTT. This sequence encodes CASTYGESYNSPLHF.

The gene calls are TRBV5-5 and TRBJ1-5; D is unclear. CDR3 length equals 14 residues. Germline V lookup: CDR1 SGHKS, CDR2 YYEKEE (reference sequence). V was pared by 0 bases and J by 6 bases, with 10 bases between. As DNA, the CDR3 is TGTGCCAGCAGCTTGGGGGTGGGAGGTCAGCCCCAGCATTTT. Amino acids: CASSLGVGGQPQHF.

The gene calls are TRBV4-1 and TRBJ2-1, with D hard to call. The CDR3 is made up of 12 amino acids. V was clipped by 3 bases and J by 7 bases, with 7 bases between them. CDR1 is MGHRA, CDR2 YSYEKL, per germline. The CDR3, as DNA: TGCGCCAGCAGCCAGGCCCTGAATGAGCAGTTCTTC. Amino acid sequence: CASSQALNEQFF.